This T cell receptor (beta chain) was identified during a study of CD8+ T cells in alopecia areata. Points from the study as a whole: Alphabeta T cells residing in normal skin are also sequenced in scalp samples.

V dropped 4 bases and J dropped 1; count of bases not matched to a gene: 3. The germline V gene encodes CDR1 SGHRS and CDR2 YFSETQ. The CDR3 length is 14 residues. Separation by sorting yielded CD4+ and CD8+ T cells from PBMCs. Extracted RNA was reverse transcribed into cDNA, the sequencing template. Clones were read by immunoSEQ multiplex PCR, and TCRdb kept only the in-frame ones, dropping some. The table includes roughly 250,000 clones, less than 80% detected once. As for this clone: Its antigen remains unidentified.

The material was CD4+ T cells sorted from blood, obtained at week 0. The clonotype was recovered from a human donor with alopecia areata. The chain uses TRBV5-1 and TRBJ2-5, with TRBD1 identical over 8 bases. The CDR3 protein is CASSPGQAQETQYF. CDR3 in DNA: TGCGCCAGCAGCCCGGGACAGGCCCAAGAGACCCAGTACTTC.